Following are 9 T cell receptor beta chains from one sample sequenced in a study of tumor-infiltrating lymphocytes in primary liver carcinoma (dated by TCRdb to 2016 to 2017). Blood RNA was extracted from unsorted whole blood with TRIzol reagent; germline DNA came from the DNeasy Blood & Tissue kit. Sequencing took place on an Illumina HiSeq 2500. Starting from about 500 ng total RNA, TCRbeta-specific cDNA was produced by reverse transcription with a constant-region primer and ProtoScript II reverse transcriptase. Construction of the TCRbeta libraries relied on three nested rounds of multiplex PCR, following a slightly modified ARM-PCR procedure. Each of the first two PCR rounds ran for 9 to 10 cycles using multiplex TRBV1-TRBV30 forward primers together with a Cbeta reverse primer. TCRdb took the public reads, trimmed them with fastp at Q25, ran MiXCR for clone calling and kept in-frame beta chains. All rows with the same CDR3 protein become a single entry with the most common DNA and genes. The sample contains fewer than 350,000 distinct CDR3 sequences, 65% of them found a single time. Roughly 6% of the sample comes from the top ten.

Sequencing input: peripheral blood. The receptors originated from a man in his forties with primary liver carcinoma and hepatitis B virus infection.

With respect to this clonotype: A much larger clone lies one base from this, so it may be a read error. The V and J genes are TRBV6-1 and TRBJ2-4; D possibly corresponds to TRBD2 (5 bases). The CDR3 has 16 amino acids. Trimming stripped 6 bases from V and 0 bases from J, with 15 bases between. Germline loops: CDR1 MNHNS, CDR2 SASEGT. Written as DNA, the CDR3 is TGTGCCAGCAGCGGCCCGGAGAGGGCAGCCAAAAACATTCAGTACTTC. This encodes CASSGPERAAKNIQYF.

The J gene is TRBJ2-3, the V gene TRBV5-1; no firm D call. Germline loops: CDR1 SGHRS, CDR2 YFSETQ. The CDR3 is 20 residues long. V was shortened by 2 bases and J by 2 bases, with 27 bases between the two germline ends. The CDR3 is CASSFPRPISTGVPTDTQYF. The DNA for the CDR3 is TGCGCCAGCAGCTTCCCCCGGCCGATATCGACTGGCGTCCCCACAGATACGCAGTATTTT.

The chain couples TRBV7-9 to TRBJ1-2, with TRBD1 identical over 7 bases. Germline V lookup: CDR1 SEHNR, CDR2 FQNEAQ (reference sequence). Germline trimming cut 2 bases from V and 8 bases from J; bases unmatched to any gene: 11. This CDR3 has 15 amino acids. CDR3 in DNA: TGTGCCAGCAGCTTACTGCCGACAGGGCTAGGAGGCTACACCTTC. It specifies CASSLLPTGLGGYTF.

To note about this clonotype: A much larger clone is a single base away; this may be a read error. V is TRBV6-5 and J is TRBJ2-3, with no clear D. Germline V CDR1 and CDR2: MNHEY, SVGAGI. V was pared by 2 bases and J by 4 bases, with 10 bases between. The CDR3 totals 14 residues. CDR3 sequence: CASSYATRADTQYF. DNA for the CDR3: TGTGCCAGCAGTTACGCGACAAGGGCAGATACGCAGTATTTT.

Ten or more counts support this clonotype. V and J are TRBV12-3 or TRBV12-4 and TRBJ1-5; D gene unclear. Trimming left V 6 bases short and J 5 bases short, with 14 bases between. This CDR3 contains 14 residues. Here the CDR3 reads CASSSDGVDQPQHF. Here the CDR3 DNA reads TGTGCCAGCAGCTCAGACGGGGTGGATCAGCCCCAGCATTTT.

The chain links TRBV4-1 to TRBJ2-1; no definite D call. This CDR3 region has 16 residues. Germline assignment: CDR1 MGHRA and CDR2 YSYEKL. The V end was cut by 5 bases, the J end by 9 bases, with 23 bases between. The CDR3 nucleotides are TGCGCCAGCAGCGAAGGTAGCAGCGCACGGGCTGGTGAGCAGTTCTTC. Translated: CASSEGSSARAGEQFF.

The sample holds a few counts of this clonotype. A much larger clonotype is one base distant, so this may be a read error. The rearrangement joins TRBV29-1 to TRBJ2-5, with D uncertain. The germline V gene encodes CDR1 SQVTM and CDR2 ANQGSEA. Trimming stripped 7 bases from V and 5 bases from J, with 17 bases between. The CDR3 loop spans 13 amino acids. For the CDR3, the DNA is TGCAGCGCTCAGCAGTGGGTTGGGGAGACCCAGTACTTC. Translated, it gives CSAQQWVGETQYF.

This clonotype was observed at least ten times. This chain uses TRBV11-1 with TRBJ2-1, with D tentatively TRBD2 (6 bases). Germline lookup yields CDR1 SGHAT and CDR2 FQDESV (reference sequence). The CDR3 sequence is 15 residues long. Trimming removed 0 bases from V and 7 bases from J, with 13 bases in between. The CDR3 reads CASSLASGKTNEQFF. CDR3 nucleotides: TGTGCCAGCAGCTTAGCTAGCGGAAAGACAAATGAGCAGTTCTTC.

A note on this clonotype: This clone may be a read error of a much larger clone one base away. The chain links TRBV6-6 to TRBJ1-5, with D possibly matching TRBD1 (6 bases). The CDR3 has 15 amino acids. Germline CDR1 and CDR2: MNHNY and SVGAGI (reference sequence). The CDR3 reads CASSYLQGSNQHQHF. The CDR3 DNA reads TGTGCCAGCAGTTACTTACAGGGTAGCAATCAGCACCAGCATTTT.